A selection of T cell receptor beta chains follows, all from one sample in a study of control samples from healthy donors and cancer patients. TCRdb keeps only in-frame clones here, not all; method: immunoSEQ multiplex PCR. Of 150,000 to 200,000 clones listed, roughly nine tenths are singletons. The sample consisted of blood. The receptors were gathered from a man aged 25-40 years in good health. Both conserved end residues are trimmed from each CDR3. Some rows have no size entry. The others give once, few or many, or a class for an expanded clone.

CDR3aa | len | v_gene | abundance
ASSYLFGTSGGEPPQFF | 17 | TRBV6-2/TRBV6-3 | .
ASSKPGQVLYEQY | 13 | TRBV5-1 | .
SVVGQMNTEAF | 11 | TRBV29-1 | .
ATSAGPDTQY | 10 | TRBV10-1 | .
AIPGTSGGNEQF | 12 | TRBV2 | few
ASSPLGTRSGNTIY | 14 | TRBV18 | .
ASSPGHTKNIQY | 12 | TRBV28 | .
AWSRQGGNNSPLH | 13 | TRBV30 | few
ASIIERNSGNTIY | 13 | TRBV6-5 | .
ASSWTTGQGVWDYGYT | 16 | TRBV7-8 | .
ASSVGTSGVETQY | 13 | TRBV9 | .
ASSYSDGVGEQY | 12 | TRBV6-5 | .
ASRFGGSYEQY | 11 | TRBV27 | .
SASRRRETQY | 10 | TRBV29-1 | .
ASSQDQRGGDTQY | 13 | TRBV4-1 | .
ASSTNSPLH | 9 | TRBV6-5 | .
ASSPMAGGAGQPQH | 14 | TRBV18 | .
ASSSTGGYGYT | 11 | TRBV5-1 | .
ASSLELGDRNQPQH | 14 | TRBV7-2 | .
ASSLQGPSYEQY | 12 | TRBV27 | .
ASSLAPGQQETQY | 13 | TRBV7-6 | .
ASSYDLETQY | 10 | TRBV5-6 | .
ASSLRTNYGYT | 11 | TRBV5-1 | .
ASSQDRGRGEETQY | 14 | TRBV4-2 | .
ASRTVRVANYGYT | 13 | TRBV27 | .
ASGTSGSYEQY | 11 | TRBV19 | .
ASSLSEYSNQPQH | 13 | TRBV5-8 | once
ATSGQGILPQH | 11 | TRBV24-1 | .
ASSQFSYPSPANTGELF | 17 | TRBV7-2 | once
ASSLAGKNQPQH | 12 | TRBV5-6 | few
ASTLGDGYT | 9 | TRBV12-3/TRBV12-4 | .
ASSGGQGASTDTQY | 14 | TRBV4-1 | .
ASSLGDRTYNSPLH | 14 | TRBV7-9 | .
ASSLAGDHQPQH | 12 | TRBV13 | .
ASSLVDTAGGYT | 12 | TRBV5-4 | .
ASSEIGQGSSPLH | 13 | TRBV2 | once
ASSQVAGEQEAF | 12 | TRBV4-1 | .
ASSPERGILNTEAF | 14 | TRBV2 | .
ASSQDRESAYEQY | 13 | TRBV4-1 | .
ASSLSTGLARYEQY | 14 | TRBV7-9 | .
ASSYSWTGGQETQY | 14 | TRBV6-5 | .
ASSPGQGAVGTEAF | 14 | TRBV18 | .
ASSWGAYTNYGYT | 13 | TRBV28 | .
ASSPQGGKIYNEQF | 14 | TRBV5-1 | .
ASSSLRGALKQY | 12 | TRBV11-2 | .